The 28 T cell receptor beta chains below all came from one sample that was sequenced in a study of OX40 agonist ivuxolimab in advanced cancers. Clones were read by immunoSEQ multiplex PCR, and TCRdb kept only the in-frame ones, dropping some. This table has over 85,000 clones, roughly 84% appearing once. The specimen comprised CD4+ or CD8+ T cells sorted from blood, sampled in a trial of the OX40 agonist ivuxolimab. These receptors all come from an adult with an advanced solid tumor such as melanoma, head and neck, liver or kidney cancer.

The chain combines TRBV6-5 with TRBJ1-6, with a tentative D call TRBD1 (5 bases). This CDR3 has 13 residues. V lost 6 bases, J lost 9 bases, and 12 bases lay in between. CDR1 is MNHEY and CDR2 is SVGAGI in the germline V gene. CDR3 sequence: CASRGGLSSPLHF. For the CDR3, the DNA is TGTGCCAGCAGGGGGGGTTTGAGTTCACCCCTCCACTTT.

The CDR3, as DNA: TGTGCCAGCAGTGAGAGACGGGACACCGTTCGCAATGAGCAGTTCTTC. Amino acid sequence: CASSERRDTVRNEQFF. This chain uses TRBV6-1 with TRBJ2-1; D is perhaps TRBD1 (6 bases). This CDR3 is 16 amino acids long. The V gene lost 3 bases and the J gene lost 6 bases, with 18 bases spanning the gap. Germline-derived CDR1 and CDR2 are MNHNS and SASEGT.

This chain uses TRBV6-5 with TRBJ1-2; D possibly corresponds to TRBD1 (5 bases). V lost 7 bases and J lost 3, with 15 bases in between. The CDR3 totals 14 residues. Germline V CDR1 and CDR2: MNHEY, SVGAGI. CDR3 sequence (DNA): TGTGCCAGCAACCGAGGGAGGGGTGACTATGGCTACACCTTC. Translating gives CASNRGRGDYGYTF.

The V and J genes are TRBV7-2 and TRBJ2-7; tentatively, D is TRBD2 (5 bases). CDR3 length equals 16 residues. V shed 5 bases and J shed 5 bases, with 22 bases lying between them. Germline CDR1 SGHTA, CDR2 FQGNSA. CDR3: CASSLPPPEVWDEQYV. CDR3 DNA: TGTGCCAGCAGCCTGCCACCTCCGGAGGTTTGGGACGAGCAGTACGTC.

The V gene is TRBV2, the J gene TRBJ1-1, with 7 bases matching TRBD1. The CDR3 length is 14 residues. From germline, CDR1 is SNHLY and CDR2 FYNNEI. The V gene end was trimmed by 3 bases and the J gene end by 3 bases; junction bases not matched to a gene: 4. In DNA, the CDR3 is TGTGCCAGCAGTGAGTTAGGGGGCGACACTGAAGCTTTCTTT. Translating gives CASSELGGDTEAFF.

The chain recombines TRBV28 with TRBJ1-5; D remains ambiguous. V gave up 5 bases and J gave up 3 bases, with 14 bases separating them. The CDR3 totals 15 residues. CDR1 and CDR2 from the germline V gene are MDHEN and SYDVKM. The CDR3 DNA sequence: TGTGCCAGCAGTCAAGGTGGGATGAACAATCAGCCCCAGCATTTT. Its protein is CASSQGGMNNQPQHF.

V gene TRBV11-2 combines with J gene TRBJ2-3; TRBD2 aligns across 10 bases. The CDR3 extends over 17 amino acids. Trimming removed 1 base from V and 4 bases from J; junction bases left unmatched: 8. Germline CDR1 is SGHAT and CDR2 is FQNNGV. DNA of the CDR3: TGTGCCAGCAGCTTAGGGTTCAGCGGGGGGGTCCCAGATACGCAGTATTTT. Translation: CASSLGFSGGVPDTQYF. The whole variable domain, filled in from reference TRBV11-2 and TRBJ2-3, reads EAGVAQSPRYKIIEKRQSVAFWCNPISGHATLYWYQQILGQGPKLLIQFQNNGVVDDSQLPKDRFSAERLKGVDSTLKIQPAKLEDSAVYLCASSLGFSGGVPDTQYFGPGTRLTVL.

The chain links TRBV5-1 to TRBJ1-1, with D maybe TRBD1 (6 bases). The CDR3 has 14 amino acids. The ends were cut back, 4 bases at V and 4 bases at J, with 14 bases in the middle. Looked up from germline, CDR1 is SGHRS and CDR2 is YFSETQ. For the CDR3, the DNA is TGCGCCAGCAGCCTGAGGACAGTATTCACTGAAGCTTTCTTT. It yields the protein CASSLRTVFTEAFF.

The sample holds many counts of this clone. The chain is built from TRBV7-2 and TRBJ2-5; D is unresolved. There are 11 residues in the CDR3. V was clipped by 1 base and J by 4 bases, with 1 base between them. Germline V gene lookup returns CDR1 SGHTA and CDR2 FQGNSA. The DNA of the CDR3 is TGTGCCAGCAGCTTAGTAGAGACCCAGTACTTC. Residues: CASSLVETQYF.

The table lists this clone with a few counts. For the CDR3, the DNA is TGCGCCAGCAGCTGGACAGACCGGGGTGAAAAACTGTTTTTT. Translation: CASSWTDRGEKLFF. The rearrangement uses TRBV5-1 and TRBJ1-4; tentatively, D is TRBD1 (6 bases). Trimming took 3 bases from V and 7 from J, leaving 13 bases between them. Germline V gene sequence: CDR1 SGHRS, CDR2 YFSETQ. This CDR3 region has 14 residues. The entire variable domain, with the rest obtained from reference TRBV5-1 and TRBJ1-4, is as follows: KAGVTQTPRYLIKTRGQQVTLSCSPISGHRSVSWYQQTPGQGLQFLFEYFSETQRNKGNFPGRFSGRQFSNSRSEMNVSTLELGDSALYLCASSWTDRGEKLFFGSGTQLSVL.

The rearrangement links TRBV29-1 to TRBJ1-4; possibly TRBD1 for D (6 bases). The length of the CDR3 is 13 residues. CDR1 and CDR2 from the germline V gene are SQVTM and ANQGSEA. V dropped 7 bases and J dropped 4 bases, with 13 bases sitting between them. CDR3 sequence: CSANREVNEKLFF. In DNA, the CDR3 is TGCAGCGCCAACAGGGAAGTTAATGAAAAACTGTTTTTT. The full variable domain, completed using reference TRBV29-1 and TRBJ1-4, is SAVISQKPSRDICQRGTSLTIQCQVDSQVTMMFWYRQQPGQSLTLIATANQGSEATYESGFVIDKFPISRPNLTFSTLTVSNMSPEDSSIYLCSANREVNEKLFFGSGTQLSVL.

This clone was seen more than once but under ten times. V and J are TRBV7-2 and TRBJ1-1, with a tentative D call TRBD1 (6 bases). V gave up 5 bases and J gave up 2 bases, with 18 bases separating them. Germline-derived CDR1 and CDR2 are SGHTA and FQGNSA. CDR3 length equals 16 residues. DNA for the CDR3: TGTGCCAGCAGCCCCCAGGGGAGTTACATTAACACTGAAGCTTTCTTT. Translated, it gives CASSPQGSYINTEAFF.

The CDR3 bases are TGTGCCAGCAGCACGCGAAGAGGGGGGCCTAAAGCTTTCTTT. Translation gives CASSTRRGGPKAFF. The chain links TRBV27 to TRBJ1-1; D perhaps matches TRBD1 (6 bases). CDR1 and CDR2 from the germline V gene are MNHEY and SMNVEV (reference sequence). This CDR3 spans 14 amino acids. Trimming took 6 bases from V and 9 from J, leaving 20 bases between them.

The rearrangement links TRBV10-1 to TRBJ2-7; D unresolved. This CDR3 has 11 residues. The germline V and J ends were trimmed by 6 bases and 7 bases, with 10 bases remaining between them. Germline CDR1 reads WNHNN; CDR2 reads SYGVQD (reference sequence). The CDR3 bases are TGCGCCAGCAGCCCTCTGGGTGAGCAGTACTTC. Translation: CASSPLGEQYF.

The chain has TRBV19 and TRBJ1-1; TRBD1 is a possible D gene (5 bases). V was trimmed by 5 bases and J by 2 bases, leaving 12 bases between them. The CDR3 covers 14 residues. CDR1 and CDR2 from the germline V gene are LNHDA and SQIVND (reference sequence). CDR3 residues: CASSPQGGNTEAFF. CDR3 DNA sequence: TGTGCCAGTAGTCCCCAGGGAGGCAACACTGAAGCTTTCTTT.

This clone came up a few times. The rearrangement joins TRBV19 to TRBJ1-3, with D unclear. Per germline, CDR1 LNHDA and CDR2 SQIVND (reference sequence). Trimming pared 5 bases from V and 2 bases from J, leaving 10 bases between. The CDR3 has 14 residues. CDR3 nucleotide sequence: TGTGCCAGTAGTCAAAGGACGGCTGGAAACACCATATATTTT. This sequence encodes CASSQRTAGNTIYF.

This clone was recorded once. The J gene is TRBJ2-1, the V gene TRBV6-1; D assignment may be TRBD1 or TRBD2 (5 bases each). V lost 7 bases and J 5 bases, leaving 18 bases between the germline ends. The CDR3 loop spans 15 amino acids. Germline CDR1 and CDR2: MNHNS and SASEGT. CDR3 in amino acids: CASTWTAGRNNEQFF. CDR3 in DNA: TGTGCCAGCACCTGGACTGCAGGGAGAAACAATGAGCAGTTCTTC.

With respect to this clone: The identical CDR3 is also encoded by other nucleotide sequences in the sample. The chain joins TRBV6-6 to TRBJ1-4; D might be TRBD1 (5 bases). The CDR3 loop spans 13 amino acids. Looked up from germline, CDR1 is MNHNY and CDR2 is SVGAGI (reference sequence). V lost 9 bases and J lost 8, with 16 bases in between. The CDR3 DNA is TGTGCCAGTAGCCCCAGGGAGGACGAAAAACTGTTTTTT. This codes for CASSPREDEKLFF.

The genes are TRBV30 and TRBJ1-5, with D unclear. The V and J ends lost 3 bases and 3 bases respectively, with 6 bases between them. Germline V lookup: CDR1 GTSNPN, CDR2 SVGIG (reference sequence). This CDR3 has 12 amino acids. In DNA, the CDR3 is TGTGCCTGGAGCCGGGACAATCAGCCCCAGCATTTT. Translating it yields CAWSRDNQPQHF.

Comment on this clone: One junction end does not reproduce the germline sequence, and a read error may be involved. The V call is TRBV5-1, the J call TRBJ2-3; D may be TRBD1 (6 bases). This CDR3 has 15 residues. CDR1 is SGHRS and CDR2 is YFSETQ in the germline V gene. Here the CDR3 DNA reads TGCGCCAGCAGCCAAAACAGGGCCTCCACAAATACGCAGTATTTT. Amino acid sequence: CASSQNRASTNTQYF.

This clone was detected only a few times. The gene calls are TRBV7-9 and TRBJ1-1, with D possibly matching TRBD1 (5 bases). The CDR3 is made up of 14 amino acids. V lost 1 base to trimming and J lost 2 bases, with 8 bases between them. Germline CDR1 is SEHNR and CDR2 is FQNEAQ (reference sequence). The CDR3 reads CASSLGQTNTEAFF. CDR3 DNA: TGTGCCAGCAGCTTAGGACAGACAAACACTGAAGCTTTCTTT.

The V gene is TRBV18, the J gene TRBJ1-1; a weak D match, TRBD1 (5 bases). This CDR3 spans 14 amino acids. In germline, CDR1 is KGHSH, CDR2 LQKENI. Trimming took off 3 bases at V and 1 base at J, with 9 bases between the two ends. For the CDR3, the DNA is TGTGCCAGCTCACCGGGGGATGGGAACACTGAAGCTTTCTTT. Translated, it gives CASSPGDGNTEAFF.

The chain carries TRBV18 and TRBJ2-3; 9 positions agree with TRBD2. Per the germline V gene, CDR1 is KGHSH and CDR2 is LQKENI. The V segment lost 0 bases and the J segment 2 bases; nucleotides outside the gene matches: 6. This CDR3 is built from 17 residues. The DNA of the CDR3 is TGTGCCAGCTCACCACCCCGGCTAGCGGGGTCCACAGATACGCAGTATTTT. This translates into CASSPPRLAGSTDTQYF.

The chain uses TRBV28 and TRBJ1-4; D is undetermined. The germline gives CDR1 MDHEN, CDR2 SYDVKM. This CDR3 is built from 13 residues. Trimming shortened V by 11 bases and J by 6 bases, and 16 bases separated the two germline ends. The CDR3 loop is CALTGTGYEKLFF. The CDR3 DNA follows: TGTGCCTTGACGGGTACTGGGTATGAAAAACTGTTTTTT.

Only one count was recorded for this clone. This chain links TRBV28 with TRBJ1-5; D gene uncertain. V shed 8 bases and J shed 6 bases, with 14 bases lying between them. The CDR3 runs to 13 residues. In germline, CDR1 is MDHEN, CDR2 SYDVKM. Here the CDR3 DNA reads TGTGCCAGCCATAGAGGCAGGCTTCAGCCCCAGCATTTT. It encodes CASHRGRLQPQHF.

In this sample, this clone turned up a few times. The V and J genes are TRBV2 and TRBJ1-5; D gene ambiguous. The CDR3 extends over 13 amino acids. Trimming shortened V by 0 bases and J by 7 bases, and 7 bases separated the two germline ends. From germline, CDR1 is SNHLY and CDR2 FYNNEI. The CDR3 nucleotides are TGTGCCAGCAGTGAAGCGCTAAGGCAGCCCCAGCATTTT. This translates into CASSEALRQPQHF.

V gene TRBV11-3 combines with J gene TRBJ2-1; 11 positions match TRBD2. Germline V lookup: CDR1 SGHNT, CDR2 YENEEA. The CDR3 contains 16 residues. J lost 8 bases, V lost 1 base, and 7 bases had no gene match. The CDR3 protein is CASSLGGSGGAHEQFF. DNA for the CDR3: TGTGCCAGCAGCTTAGGCGGTAGCGGGGGGGCCCATGAGCAGTTCTTC.

The chain employs TRBV4-2 and TRBJ1-6; tentative D call: TRBD1 (5 bases). Deletions cut 0 bases from V and 7 bases from J, with 13 bases between. The length of the CDR3 is 16 residues. Germline V gene lookup returns CDR1 LGHNA and CDR2 YNFKEQ. CDR3 sequence (DNA): TGTGCCAGCAGCCAAGAGCCAGGGATCGTCAATTCACCCCTCCACTTT. This encodes CASSQEPGIVNSPLHF.